This paragraph covers one T cell receptor beta chain sequence. This clone's antigen is unknown. Base-call qualities are not available, and no considerably larger clone is one nucleotide away. The protocol used for the library was the immunoSEQ multiplex PCR assay. As for the original processing: A statistical classification framework was built to diagnose cytomegalovirus status from the catalog of TCR beta chain sequences. Held by TCRdb, this immuneACCESS table contains in-frame sequences only and omits some clones. Under half of the omission traces to an unresolved V gene where checked; the cause of the rest is unknown. For V, J and clone size, that table is used; D and trimming come from the DNA. Counted in this sample were some 120,000 clones; about 85% of them appeared once. The ten largest clones represent 2.1% of the sample. The donors were included in the validation cohort of some 120 subjects, a group kept apart from the roughly 670-subject first cohort.

This entry is derived from a study of cytomegalovirus exposure and HLA in healthy donors (dated by TCRdb to the late 2010s). Background for the entire study: A later analysis indicated that the 130 or so validation repertoires were generated on the platform also employed for the 700 or so repertoires of the first cohort. The study aimed to test whether cataloging public T cell receptors could reveal signatures of past pathogen exposure. A separate validation cohort of some 130 different subjects was used in addition to the roughly 670-subject first cohort. High-throughput TCR immunosequencing, statistical association of individual TCRs with disease status, and machine learning were combined to predict cytomegalovirus infection status. General findings and caveats noted by the study authors: A few of the identified cytomegalovirus-associated TCR beta chains were confirmed in vitro to be specific for cytomegalovirus antigens. The study listed 164 TCR beta chains as associated with cytomegalovirus. Most TCR sequences were observed very rarely across donors, whereas some public TCRs were present in many individuals. A later analysis had no HLA typing for the validation cohort, so co-occurrence there was scored across all 110 or so repertoires. According to the authors, the approach could potentially be generalized to other disease states and immunological phenotypes. Cytomegalovirus status was reported to be diagnosed by the classifier with high specificity and sensitivity in both the original and validation cohorts. Subsequent analysis determined that TCRs grouped into clusters in the first cohort also showed a tendency toward co-occurrence across the roughly 120 validation repertoires, and 94% of cluster scores exceeded 0.

The sequence was obtained from a woman aged 25-40 years in good health and CMV-seronegative. Sequenced sample: PBMCs.

The nucleotide sequence is TGCGCCAGCAGCCAATCCGGGACAGGAAATCAGCCCCAGCATTTT. This translates into CASSQSGTGNQPQHF. The rearrangement combines TRBV4-1 with TRBJ1-5, and TRBD1 matches 8 of the central bases. Trimmed from V: 2 bases; trimmed from J: 4 bases; junction bases lacking a gene match: 4. The CDR3 covers 15 residues, taking in both the cysteine and the phenylalanine. Only the CDR3 part of the read is kept: 45 bases, read in frame from the first base. Per the germline V gene, MGHRA is the CDR1 and YSYEKL is the CDR2.